This entry lists 10 T cell receptor beta chains sequenced from one sample in a study of spatial heterogeneity in lung cancer. Study-wide points: The number of expanded tumor alpha and beta chains correlated with mutation number.

TCRdb re-called the 5' RACE reads with MiXCR, one entry per CDR3 protein. The sample includes about 100,000 distinct CDR3 sequences, 4% to 4.5% of them seen just once. What these receptors recognize is not known. The time point denotes: sample taken at primary tumor resection. This material consisted of lung tumor tissue, taken at surgery. These receptors all come from a male donor with early-stage non-small cell lung cancer.

CDR3 residues: CASSSGGGQVNTEAFF. CDR3 DNA sequence: TGTGCCAGCAGTTCTGGAGGGGGGCAGGTTAACACTGAAGCTTTCTTT. The chain employs TRBV6-5 and TRBJ1-1, with D perhaps matching TRBD1 (6 bases). Germline V gives CDR1 MNHEY, CDR2 SVGAGI. The CDR3 runs to 16 residues. V gave up 4 bases and J gave up 2 bases, with 17 bases separating them.

Of note for this clonotype: A read error may explain this, as a much larger clone is one base away. The CDR3 does not end in the conserved phenylalanine or tryptophan, so this is likely a read error. The V and J genes are TRBV2 and TRBJ2-7, with D unclear. This CDR3 is built from 13 residues. CDR1 and CDR2 from the germline V gene are SNHLY and FYNNEI. The V end was cut by 5 bases, the J end by 2 bases, with 10 bases between. CDR3 loop: CASSNDGTYEQYY. The CDR3 DNA follows: TGTGCCAGCAGTAACGACGGAACCTACGAGCAGTACTAC.

The table lists this clonotype with many counts. The chain couples TRBV7-9 to TRBJ2-1, with D possibly being TRBD2 (5 bases). V was trimmed by 3 bases and J by 2 bases, leaving 11 bases between them. The germline CDR1 and CDR2 sequences are SEHNR and FQNEAQ (reference sequence). The CDR3 has 15 amino acids. The CDR3: CASSFYGITYNEQFF. In DNA, the CDR3 is TGTGCCAGCAGCTTTTACGGGATAACCTACAATGAGCAGTTCTTC. The full variable domain, its missing parts supplied by reference TRBV7-9 and TRBJ2-1, is DTGVSQNPRHKITKRGQNVTFRCDPISEHNRLYWYRQTLGQGPEFLTYFQNEAQLEKSRLLSDRFSAERPKGSFSTLEIQRTEQGDSAMYLCASSFYGITYNEQFFGPGTRLTVL.

This clonotype came up many times. The chain is built from TRBV11-2 and TRBJ2-5; D is perhaps TRBD1 (6 bases). CDR3 length: 16 residues. Trimming removed 6 bases at V and 6 bases at J, with 23 bases between. Germline CDR1 SGHAT, CDR2 FQNNGV. The CDR3 nucleotides are TGTGCCAGCAGTTCCAAGTTGGACAGAAAAGGACAGACCCAGTACTTC. Protein: CASSSKLDRKGQTQYF.

This clonotype has a count of ten or more. Sequence at one end of the junction differs from germline and may be a read error. The chain combines TRBV28 with TRBJ2-2; possible D gene TRBD1, 5 bases. CDR1 is MDHEN, CDR2 SYDVKM, per germline. The CDR3 consists of 13 residues. The CDR3: CTSRAGYTGELFF. CDR3 nucleotides: TGTACCAGCCGGGCAGGGTACACCGGGGAGCTGTTTTTT.

This clonotype was counted at least ten times. V gene TRBV3-1 combines with J gene TRBJ2-4; 14 bases line up with TRBD2. The germline gives CDR1 LGHDT, CDR2 YNNKEL (reference sequence). V lost 4 bases and J lost 8; bases outside the gene matches: 10. The CDR3 totals 17 residues. This chain's CDR3 is CASSPIPGLAGVDIQYF. The CDR3 DNA reads TGTGCCAGCAGCCCTATTCCGGGACTAGCGGGAGTTGACATTCAGTACTTC.

This clonotype was seen repeatedly, ten times or more. The J gene is TRBJ2-3, the V gene TRBV6-2 or TRBV6-3; 8 nucleotides line up with TRBD1. The CDR3 has 13 residues. Trimming cost V 1 base and J 6 bases; bases outside gene matches: 0. Per the germline V gene, CDR1 is MNHEY and CDR2 is SVGEGT. CDR3 DNA sequence: TGTGCCAGCAGTTACTACAGGGGGGATACGCAGTATTTT. This codes for CASSYYRGDTQYF.

This clonotype was recorded at least ten times. This chain uses TRBV5-1 with TRBJ2-1, with a weak D call TRBD1 (6 bases). The germline V gene encodes CDR1 SGHRS and CDR2 YFSETQ. The V gene lost 2 bases and the J gene lost 8 bases, with 14 bases spanning the gap. CDR3 length: 14 amino acids. CDR3 DNA: TGCGCCAGCAGCTTAGGGACACCGTTTGATGAGCAGTTCTTC. As protein: CASSLGTPFDEQFF. The complete variable domain, with remaining parts taken from reference TRBV5-1 and TRBJ2-1, reads KAGVTQTPRYLIKTRGQQVTLSCSPISGHRSVSWYQQTPGQGLQFLFEYFSETQRNKGNFPGRFSGRQFSNSRSEMNVSTLELGDSALYLCASSLGTPFDEQFFGPGTRLTVL.

This chain connects TRBV5-5 to TRBJ2-7; D remains unclear. The V end was cut by 2 bases, the J end by 4 bases, with 16 bases between. Per germline, CDR1 SGHKS and CDR2 YYEKEE (reference sequence). This CDR3 spans 15 amino acids. The CDR3: CASSFGVTETYEQYF. CDR3 coding DNA: TGTGCCAGCAGCTTTGGAGTGACGGAGACTTACGAGCAGTACTTC.

In this sample, this clonotype turned up a few times. The chain uses TRBV6-1 and TRBJ1-1; D not certain. In germline, CDR1 is MNHNS, CDR2 SASEGT. V was clipped by 3 bases and J by 11 bases, with 16 bases between them. This CDR3 is 13 amino acids long. CDR3 residues: CASSDLAPWAAFF. DNA for the CDR3: TGTGCCAGCAGTGATCTGGCCCCCTGGGCCGCTTTCTTT.